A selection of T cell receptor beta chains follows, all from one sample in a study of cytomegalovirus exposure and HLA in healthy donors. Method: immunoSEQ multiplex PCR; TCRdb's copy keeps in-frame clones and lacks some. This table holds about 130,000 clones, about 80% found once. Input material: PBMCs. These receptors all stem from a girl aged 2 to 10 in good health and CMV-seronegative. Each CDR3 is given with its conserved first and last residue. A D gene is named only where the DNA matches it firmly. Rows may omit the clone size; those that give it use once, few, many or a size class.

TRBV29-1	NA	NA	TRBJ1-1	TGCAGCGTTGCACAGGCATTGAACACTGAAGCTTTCTTT	CSVAQALNTEAFF
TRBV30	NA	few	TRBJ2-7	TGTGCCTGGAGTGTAGGCAGGGCCTACGAGCAGTACTTC	CAWSVGRAYEQYF
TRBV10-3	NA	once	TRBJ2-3	TGTGCCATCAGGGCTGCCCCTAGCACAGATACGCAGTATTTT	CAIRAAPSTDTQYF
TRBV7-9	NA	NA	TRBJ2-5	TGTGCCAGCAGCGCCCGGGACAAAGGGAAGACCCAGTACTTC	CASSARDKGKTQYF
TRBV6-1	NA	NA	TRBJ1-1	TGTGCCAGCAGTGAAAGTGGCACGGGGACTGAAGCTTTCTTT	CASSESGTGTEAFF
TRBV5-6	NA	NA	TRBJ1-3	TGTGCCAGCAGCTTGGCAGGGTACTCTGGAAACACCATATATTTT	CASSLAGYSGNTIYF
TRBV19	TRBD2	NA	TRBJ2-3	TGTGCCAGTAGGGGCTGGTCGGGACTAGCGGAATCCACAGATACGCAGTATTTT	CASRGWSGLAESTDTQYF
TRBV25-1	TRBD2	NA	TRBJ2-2	TGTGCCAGCAGAGAATTAGCGGGAGACACCGGGGAGCTGTTTTTT	CASRELAGDTGELFF
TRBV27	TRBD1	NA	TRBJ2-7	TGTGCCAGCAGGAGGGACAGGGTGGGCGAGCAGTACTTC	CASRRDRVGEQYF
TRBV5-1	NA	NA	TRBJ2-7	TGCGCCAGCAGCTTGGGAACTAGTGACGTCGCGTACGAGCAGTACTTC	CASSLGTSDVAYEQYF
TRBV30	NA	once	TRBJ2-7	TGTGCCTGGAGTGTACAGAGTTATTACGAGCAGTACTTC	CAWSVQSYYEQYF
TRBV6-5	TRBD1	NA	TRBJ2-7	TGTGCCAGCAGTTACAGGACAGGGAGCTCCTACGAGCAGTACTTC	CASSYRTGSSYEQYF
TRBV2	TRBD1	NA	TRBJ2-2	TGTGCCACATGGACAGGGGGCGACACCGGGGAGCTGTTTTTT	CATWTGGDTGELFF
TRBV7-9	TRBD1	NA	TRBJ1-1	TGTGCCAGCAGCTCCCCGGGACAGGGGGACACTGAAGCTTTCTTT	CASSSPGQGDTEAFF
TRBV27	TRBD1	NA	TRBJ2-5	TGTGCCAGCAGTTTCGGGACAGCCGATCAAGAGACCCAGTACTTC	CASSFGTADQETQYF
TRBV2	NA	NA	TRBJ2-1	TGTGCCAGCAGTGAGTCAGGACTCTCTCGGACCTACAATGAGCAGTTCTTC	CASSESGLSRTYNEQFF
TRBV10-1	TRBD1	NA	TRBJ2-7	TGCGCCAGCAGTGAGTCTAGTGGCGACAGGGGTGGGGAGCAGTACTTC	CASSESSGDRGGEQYF
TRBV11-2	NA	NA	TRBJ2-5	TGTGCCAGCAGCTTAACACATGAACAGCGGTTTCAAGAGACCCAGTACTTC	CASSLTHEQRFQETQYF